A single sample is the source of the 20 T cell receptor beta chains below, sequenced in a study of T cell changes during pregnancy in multiple sclerosis. The protocol was immunoSEQ multiplex PCR, while the TCRdb copy is restricted to in-frame clones and leaves out a portion. This table holds 40,000 or so clones, 91% found once. The material sequenced was CD8+ T cells from peripheral blood mononuclear cells, taken after pregnancy. The receptors here all came from a female donor with multiple sclerosis, enrolled in a pregnancy study.

This clone is a singleton in its sample. J is TRBJ1-2 and V is TRBV29-1; 7 bases agree with TRBD1. Germline loops: CDR1 SQVTM, CDR2 ANQGSEA. The CDR3 extends over 12 amino acids. The V and J ends lost 8 bases and 6 bases, in that order; junction bases with no gene match: 9. Written as DNA, the CDR3 is TGCAGCCTGTGGGACAGAGGAGATGGCTACACCTTC. It translates to CSLWDRGDGYTF.

This chain joins TRBV6-1 and TRBJ1-1, with TRBD1 matching over 11 bases. The germline V gene encodes CDR1 MNHNS and CDR2 SASEGT. V was pared by 1 base and J by 10 bases, with 2 bases of the junction left unmatched. This CDR3 comprises 13 residues. In nucleotides, the CDR3 is TGTGCCAGCAGTGAAGAGGGACAGGGGGGAGCTTTCTTT. Amino acid sequence: CASSEEGQGGAFF.

J is TRBJ2-1 and V is TRBV4-2; 8 bases fit TRBD2. The CDR3 covers 16 residues. After removal of 0 bases from V and 7 bases from J, the junction contained 8 bases not matched to a gene. Germline loops: CDR1 LGHNA, CDR2 YNFKEQ. Written as DNA, the CDR3 is TGTGCCAGCAGCCAAGATCCAGCGGGAGAAGGTAATGAGCAGTTCTTC. It yields the protein CASSQDPAGEGNEQFF.

The table lists this clone with a few counts. V usage is TRBV2 and J usage is TRBJ2-7; D unclear. V was pared by 6 bases and J by 2 bases, with 8 bases between. The CDR3 has 12 residues. CDR1 SNHLY and CDR2 FYNNEI come from the germline V gene. The CDR3 protein is CASRESTYEQYF. The CDR3 DNA reads TGTGCCAGCAGAGAGTCTACCTACGAGCAGTACTTC.

The chain employs TRBV28 and TRBJ2-5; 11 bases align to TRBD2. Unmatched junction bases numbered 11, after V lost 4 bases and J lost 4 bases. There are 17 residues in the CDR3. Germline V CDR1 and CDR2: MDHEN, SYDVKM. Here the CDR3 DNA reads TGTGCCAGCAGTTCCCCGAACTTACTAGCGGGGGTAGAGACCCAGTACTTC. It specifies CASSSPNLLAGVETQYF.

This chain joins TRBV15 and TRBJ2-1; TRBD1 agrees at 10 bases. The V gene end was trimmed by 1 base and the J gene end by 8 bases; junction bases not matched to a gene: 2. Germline CDR1 LNHNV, CDR2 YYDKDF (reference sequence). The CDR3 has 14 amino acids. This CDR3 reads CATSRAGTGDEQFF. The CDR3 nucleotides read TGTGCCACCAGCAGAGCCGGGACAGGGGATGAGCAGTTCTTC.

This clone is categorized as medium-sized (0.01 to 0.1%). The V gene is TRBV4-1, the J gene TRBJ1-5; D not certain. CDR3 length: 12 amino acids. The V gene's germline CDR1 is MGHRA and CDR2 YSYEKL. V was clipped by 2 bases and J by 7 bases, with 6 bases between them. The CDR3 region is CASSQILQPQHF. The CDR3 DNA is TGCGCCAGCAGCCAAATTCTCCAGCCCCAGCATTTT.

The rearrangement uses TRBV7-9 and TRBJ2-7; TRBD2 matches 10 bases. The V segment lost 5 bases and the J segment 1 base; nucleotides outside the gene matches: 2. CDR1 is SEHNR and CDR2 is FQNEAQ in the germline V gene (reference sequence). The CDR3 contains 14 residues. CDR3 region: CASSPTSGSYEQYF. The CDR3 coding sequence is TGTGCCAGCAGCCCGACTAGCGGGTCCTACGAGCAGTACTTC.

This clone has only one observation. This chain links TRBV30 with TRBJ2-1, with 16 bases lining up with TRBD2. CDR3 size: 18 residues. J was trimmed by 3 bases and V by 5 bases; bases with no gene match: 10. Per germline, CDR1 GTSNPN and CDR2 SVGIG (reference sequence). CDR3 region: CAWHNPGTSGGVYNEQFF. CDR3 bases: TGTGCCTGGCACAACCCCGGGACTAGCGGGGGGGTCTACAATGAGCAGTTCTTC.

A few counts support this clone. The rearrangement joins TRBV27 to TRBJ2-2; 7 bases fit TRBD2. CDR1 and CDR2 (germline): MNHEY, SMNVEV (reference sequence). V dropped 3 bases and J dropped 1; count of bases not matched to a gene: 5. CDR3 length: 16 residues. In DNA, the CDR3 is TGTGCCAGCAGTTTTGGCGGGAGAGAGAACACCGGGGAGCTGTTTTTT. Its translation: CASSFGGRENTGELFF.

The chain is built from TRBV4-2 and TRBJ2-2, with 12 bases fitting TRBD2. The J segment lost 6 bases and the V segment lost 2 bases, leaving 4 bases of the junction unmatched. The CDR3 covers 16 residues. Germline-derived CDR1 and CDR2 are LGHNA and YNFKEQ. CDR3 nucleotide sequence: TGTGCCAGCAGCCAATCGACTAGCGGGGGATCCGGGGAGCTGTTTTTT. Translating gives CASSQSTSGGSGELFF.

This clone was detected once. V and J are TRBV6-1 and TRBJ1-4; D gene unclear. The CDR3 sequence is 11 residues long. CDR1 and CDR2 (germline): MNHNS, SASEGT. Trimming cost V 6 bases and J 5 bases, with 4 bases left between them. This chain's CDR3 is CASRRNEKLFF. CDR3 nucleotides: TGTGCCAGCAGGCGAAATGAAAAACTGTTTTTT.

The chain joins TRBV9 to TRBJ2-1; 7 bases match TRBD2. The V gene's germline CDR1 is SGDLS and CDR2 YYNGEE. This CDR3 comprises 14 residues. After removal of 6 bases from V and 6 bases from J, the junction contained 9 bases not matched to a gene. The CDR3 region is CASNPSGDFNEQFF. DNA for the CDR3: TGTGCCAGCAACCCCAGCGGGGACTTCAATGAGCAGTTCTTC.

This chain links TRBV29-1 with TRBJ2-3; TRBD2 matches 7 bases. V lost 2 bases, J lost 5 bases, and 4 bases stayed unmatched. CDR3 length: 13 residues. CDR1 is SQVTM, CDR2 ANQGSEA, per germline. In DNA form, the CDR3 reads TGCAGCGTTGAATACTGGGAGGGAGATACGCAGTATTTT. Its protein product is CSVEYWEGDTQYF.

This rearrangement joins TRBV2 to TRBJ2-7; TRBD1 might be the D (5 bases). The germline V gene has CDR1 SNHLY and CDR2 FYNNEI. This CDR3 region has 12 residues. Trimming took 10 bases from V and 2 from J, leaving 12 bases between them. The CDR3 DNA reads TGTGCCATCCAGGGTGGGCCCTACGAGCAGTACTTC. Its translation is CAIQGGPYEQYF.

This chain links TRBV4-1 with TRBJ1-5; D call uncertain. Germline V gene data show CDR1 as MGHRA and CDR2 as YSYEKL. Trimming removed 2 bases at V and 4 bases at J, with 15 bases between. The CDR3 runs to 16 residues. The DNA for the CDR3 is TGCGCCAGCAGCCAATCTACAAGGCAGACTAATCAGCCCCAGCATTTT. It codes for CASSQSTRQTNQPQHF.

The chain links TRBV25-1 to TRBJ2-3; 7 positions match TRBD2. The CDR3 is made up of 15 amino acids. The V and J ends lost 2 bases and 5 bases, in that order; junction bases with no gene match: 7. CDR1 and CDR2 from the germline V gene are MGHDK and SYGVNS. This CDR3 is CASSEPGGVGDTQYF. DNA of the CDR3: TGTGCCAGCAGTGAACCTGGGGGGGTGGGAGATACGCAGTATTTT.

This sequence joins TRBV9 and TRBJ1-2, with D unclear. V dropped 0 bases and J dropped 4 bases, with 16 bases sitting between them. Germline CDR1 SGDLS, CDR2 YYNGEE. The CDR3 is 16 amino acids. In DNA, the CDR3 is TGTGCCAGCAGCGTAGGTATATTGGGCGAGTTCTATGGCTACACCTTC. This sequence encodes CASSVGILGEFYGYTF. Full variable domain (remainder filled in from reference TRBV9 and TRBJ1-2): DSGVTQTPKHLITATGQRVTLRCSPRSGDLSVYWYQQSLDQGLQFLIQYYNGEERAKGNILERFSAQQFPDLHSELNLSSLELGDSALYFCASSVGILGEFYGYTFGSGTRLTVV.

J is TRBJ1-2 and V is TRBV27, with D tentatively TRBD1 (6 bases). This CDR3 is built from 15 residues. CDR1 and CDR2 from the germline V gene are MNHEY and SMNVEV (reference sequence). The V end was cut by 6 bases, the J end by 8 bases, with 22 bases between. As DNA, the CDR3 is TGTGCCAGCAGGAGTGGTGGGGGCGCTGATGGGGGCTACACCTTC. Its protein product is CASRSGGGADGGYTF.

The chain is built from TRBV6-6 and TRBJ2-3; D remains ambiguous. CDR1 MNHNY and CDR2 SVGAGI come from the germline V gene (reference sequence). The ends were cut back, 6 bases at V and 5 bases at J, with 9 bases in the middle. The CDR3 length is 12 residues. The CDR3 nucleotides read TGTGCCAGCAGCCGACTCCTAGATACGCAGTATTTT. Translation: CASSRLLDTQYF.